This is a list of T cell receptor beta chains from one sample in a study of shared clonotypes between healthy human individuals. Using immunoSEQ multiplex PCR, the repertoire was profiled, and TCRdb retains in-frame clones only, with some absent. This repertoire shows some 2,000,000 clones, almost 96% found once; its top ten account for 0.1% to 0.15%. The sample consisted of naive CD4+ T cells sorted from blood. The receptors come from a man between 18 and 35 years old in good health. The CDR3 runs from the conserved cysteine through the conserved F or W. The order of the fields is V gene, clone size, J gene, CDR3 protein. Clone size is given for some rows only: seen once, a few or many times, or a class if the clone is expanded.

V gene: TRBV29-1
clone size: NA
J gene: TRBJ2-7
CDR3 protein: CSVGWDRGYEQYF

V gene: TRBV12-5
clone size: NA
J gene: TRBJ2-2
CDR3 protein: CASGGVAGETNTGELFF

V gene: TRBV4-3
clone size: NA
J gene: TRBJ2-1
CDR3 protein: CASSQERGYEQFF

V gene: TRBV5-1
clone size: NA
J gene: TRBJ2-5
CDR3 protein: CASREGTSGETQYF

V gene: TRBV2
clone size: NA
J gene: TRBJ1-2
CDR3 protein: CASSEGDGGKIYGYTF

V gene: TRBV6-6
clone size: NA
J gene: TRBJ2-5
CDR3 protein: CASLRGSGTQYF

V gene: TRBV9
clone size: NA
J gene: TRBJ2-7
CDR3 protein: CASSVGIPSFSYEQYF

V gene: TRBV7-2
clone size: NA
J gene: TRBJ1-5
CDR3 protein: CASSLEGGRQPQHF

V gene: TRBV4-1
clone size: once
J gene: TRBJ2-3
CDR3 protein: CASSQRTSGSDTQYF

V gene: TRBV27
clone size: NA
J gene: TRBJ1-1
CDR3 protein: CASSPGAGVKNTEAFF

V gene: TRBV19
clone size: NA
J gene: TRBJ1-4
CDR3 protein: CASSGATNEKLFF

V gene: TRBV5-1
clone size: NA
J gene: TRBJ2-5
CDR3 protein: CASSFPRGVEETQYF

V gene: TRBV5-1
clone size: NA
J gene: TRBJ2-3
CDR3 protein: CASSLLGLAGDTQYF

V gene: TRBV28
clone size: NA
J gene: TRBJ2-3
CDR3 protein: CASSSPPAGGDTQYF

V gene: TRBV5-1
clone size: NA
J gene: TRBJ2-1
CDR3 protein: CASTWTSSSYNEQFF

V gene: TRBV28
clone size: once
J gene: TRBJ2-2
CDR3 protein: CASIGTGVPGELFF

V gene: TRBV4-1
clone size: NA
J gene: TRBJ2-1
CDR3 protein: CASSQSTSTNEQFF

V gene: TRBV19
clone size: NA
J gene: TRBJ2-7
CDR3 protein: CASSYRPGTSGSTPHEQYF

V gene: TRBV18
clone size: NA
J gene: TRBJ2-5
CDR3 protein: CASSLGTGRETQYF

V gene: TRBV6-4
clone size: NA
J gene: TRBJ2-7
CDR3 protein: CASTVPARAAQYEQYF

V gene: TRBV4-1
clone size: once
J gene: TRBJ2-7
CDR3 protein: CASSRLAASYEQYF

V gene: TRBV2
clone size: NA
J gene: TRBJ2-7
CDR3 protein: CASSFKGSGEQYF